Given below is one TCR beta chain in context. Participants came from about two dozen US areas, aged about 18 to 100 years. Assignment of participants to cohorts was predicated upon participant-reported clinical history. Two negative PCRs, clearance, or symptom resolution were required of recovered Cohort 3 donors. The data derive from a study of blood T cell repertoires in COVID-19. In the study overall: Researchers got acute and convalescent COVID-19 samples from the United States, Italy and Spain.

The CDR3 is 15 amino acids. Per the germline V gene, CDR1 is SNHLY and CDR2 is FYNNEI. V shed 3 bases and J shed 6 bases, with 15 bases lying between them. Sequenced by immunoSEQ multiplex PCR; TCRdb stores in-frame clones only, minus some. Of 360,000 or so clones detected, over 85% appear once; the ten largest clones hold less than 2%. The origin of this receptor is a woman in her 30s who had recovered from COVID-19. The source material was PBMCs or T cells enriched from blood (not recorded which). The V and J genes are TRBV2 and TRBJ2-1; the D gene is possibly TRBD2 (6 bases). CDR3 amino acids: CASSDGTVYSNEQFF. CDR3 coding DNA: TGTGCCAGCAGTGATGGGACTGTTTATTCCAATGAGCAGTTCTTC.